The rows below give T cell receptor beta chains drawn from one sample of a study of blood T cell repertoires in COVID-19. TCRdb keeps only in-frame clones here, not all; method: immunoSEQ multiplex PCR. The sample holds roughly 100,000 clones, around 88% seen once. Input material: peripheral blood. The receptors were gathered from a woman aged 80 or older with acute or convalescent COVID-19. The CDR3 runs from the conserved cysteine through the conserved F or W. D genes are given only for firm matches. Only some rows state a clone size, as once, few, many or a class for expanded clones.

v_call	d_call	j_call	clone_size	cdr3_aa	cdr3_nt
TRBV28	TRBD1	TRBJ2-7	-	CASSRWGQGNYEQYF	TGTGCCAGCAGCCGTTGGGGACAGGGAAACTACGAGCAGTACTTC
TRBV5-5	-	TRBJ1-5	-	CASSQDPGSNQPQHF	TGTGCCAGCAGTCAAGACCCGGGAAGCAATCAGCCCCAGCATTTT
TRBV5-1	TRBD2	TRBJ2-5	-	CASGSGGFEQETQYF	TGCGCCAGCGGCAGCGGGGGGTTCGAGCAAGAGACCCAGTACTTC
TRBV5-4	TRBD2	TRBJ2-7	-	CASSLGLAVSYEQYF	TGTGCCAGCAGCTTAGGACTAGCGGTCTCCTACGAGCAGTACTTC
TRBV2	-	TRBJ2-3	-	CASSEPGTDTQYF	TGTGCCAGCAGTGAACCAGGCACAGATACGCAGTATTTT
TRBV13	TRBD2	TRBJ2-1	-	CASSSSGGRYNEQFF	TGTGCCAGCAGCTCCAGCGGGGGGCGCTACAATGAGCAGTTCTTC
TRBV23-1	-	TRBJ1-2	-	CASSPSTCTRDYGYTF	TGCGCCAGCAGTCCTAGTACGTGCACGAGGGACTATGGCTACACCTTC
TRBV20-1	-	TRBJ1-1	few	CSAFSNTEAFF	TGCAGTGCTTTCTCGAACACTGAAGCTTTCTTT
TRBV5-6	-	TRBJ1-3	few	CASSLALGNTIYF	TGTGCCAGCAGCTTAGCCCTCGGAAACACCATATATTTT
TRBV5-5	-	TRBJ1-2	-	CASSLDGGIRYGYTF	TGTGCCAGCAGCTTGGATGGAGGGATTCGCTATGGCTACACCTTC
TRBV5-1	TRBD1	TRBJ2-1	-	CASSLEQGATYNEQFF	TGCGCCAGCAGCTTGGAACAGGGGGCCACCTACAATGAGCAGTTCTTC
TRBV5-5	-	TRBJ2-7	-	CASSLAVRSYEQYF	TGTGCCAGCAGCTTGGCCGTGAGGTCCTACGAGCAGTACTTC
TRBV5-1	-	TRBJ1-2	-	CASSLAEGEGYGYTF	TGCGCCAGCAGCTTGGCCGAGGGGGAAGGGTATGGCTACACCTTC
TRBV11-3	TRBD2	TRBJ2-1	-	CTSSLGLAAYNEQFF	TGTACCAGCAGCCTCGGTCTAGCGGCTTACAATGAGCAGTTCTTC
TRBV11-3	-	TRBJ1-1	-	CASSLKGGTEAFF	TGTGCCAGCAGCTTGAAGGGAGGAACTGAAGCTTTCTTT
TRBV5-1	-	TRBJ1-1	-	CASSPFQGDTEAFF	TGCGCCAGCAGCCCCTTCCAGGGCGACACTGAAGCTTTCTTT
TRBV19	-	TRBJ2-4	-	CASSIVGATKNIQYF	TGTGCCAGTAGTATAGTAGGGGCAACCAAAAACATTCAGTACTTT
TRBV27	TRBD1	TRBJ2-2	-	CASSAHRGLTGELFF	TGTGCCAGCAGTGCCCACAGGGGGCTAACCGGGGAGCTGTTTTTT
TRBV19	TRBD2	TRBJ2-1	-	CASSIGLAGGSYNEQFF	TGTGCCAGTAGTATTGGGCTAGCGGGGGGATCCTACAATGAGCAGTTCTTC
TRBV7-9	-	TRBJ2-2	-	CASSLTGKNTGELFF	TGTGCCAGCAGCTTAACGGGGAAGAACACCGGGGAGCTGTTTTTT
TRBV9	TRBD1	TRBJ2-4	once	CASSTGTENIQYF	TGTGCCAGCAGCACCGGGACAGAAAACATTCAGTACTTC
TRBV19	-	TRBJ1-2	-	CASGRQGYGYTF	TGTGCCAGTGGAAGGCAGGGTTATGGCTACACCTTC